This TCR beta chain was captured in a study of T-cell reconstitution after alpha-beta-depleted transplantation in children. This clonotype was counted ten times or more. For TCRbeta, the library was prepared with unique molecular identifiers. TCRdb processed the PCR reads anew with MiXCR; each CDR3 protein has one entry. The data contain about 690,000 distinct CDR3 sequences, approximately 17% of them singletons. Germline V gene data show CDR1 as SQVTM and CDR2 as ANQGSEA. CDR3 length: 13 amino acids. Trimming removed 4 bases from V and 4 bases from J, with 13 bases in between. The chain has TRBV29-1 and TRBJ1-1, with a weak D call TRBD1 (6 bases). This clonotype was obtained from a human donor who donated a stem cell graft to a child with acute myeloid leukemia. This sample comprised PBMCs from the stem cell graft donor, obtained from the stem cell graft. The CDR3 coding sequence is TGCAGCGTTGCTGCCAGGGGAAGCACTGAAGCTTTCTTT. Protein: CSVAARGSTEAFF.